This TCR beta chain originates from a study of human T cells and chemical hapten exposure. In the study overall: Largely, small differences in pooled library volume made per-sample TCR yields vary.

This clonotype was detected only a few times. Its antigen remains unknown. Separate cDNA molecules received unique molecular identifiers, which the library attached to them. Per the study methods: TCR counts had a median of 95,638 per sample and spanned about 23,224 to 690,600. TCRdb re-derived calls from the RACE reads in MiXCR, one entry per CDR3 protein. In this record, the V and J calls reflect TCRdb's handling and not the investigators' own analysis. The repertoire holds some 40,000 distinct CDR3 sequences, 3.5% to 4% seen once, with 5% to 7% in the top ten. The study, taken as a whole, reports: No change in TCRs above 1 in 1000 frequency was produced by DPC sensitization.

The time point: healthy volunteer bleed at 6 weeks. Sequencing started from total RNA isolated from unfractionated whole blood. Looked up from germline, CDR1 is MDHEN and CDR2 is SYDVKM. Trimming took 10 bases from V and 7 from J, leaving 13 bases between them. CDR3 length: 11 residues. The rearrangement links TRBV28 to TRBJ2-5, with D hard to call. Sequenced: whole blood. The receptor's source is a human donor in good health. Some clones in this sample may be carry-over from other donors' samples. The CDR3 is CATGPIWTQYF. The CDR3 nucleotides are TGTGCCACCGGGCCTATCTGGACCCAGTACTTC.